This T cell receptor (beta chain) was identified during a study of blood T cell repertoires in COVID-19. Study in general: Sample material is recorded as cDNA or gDNA derived from T cells, B-cell-depleted T cells, or PBMCs.

Those who participated ranged in age from roughly 18 to 89 years and resided in under 25 US areas. Participants' reported clinical history set cohort assignment. Source study methods: How many nucleated cells were present was estimated from reference gene primer amplification. This table comes from immunoSEQ multiplex PCR, and its TCRdb copy is limited to in-frame clones, with some not included. D and trimming were read from the DNA, whereas the V and J calls and clone size are those reported in that table. Of roughly 150,000 clones in the sample, 85% were seen once. Germline CDR1 and CDR2: SGDLS and YYNGEE. J gave up 0 bases and V 5 bases, and 8 bases lay outside the gene matches. CDR3 length: 16 amino acids.

Sequencing used PBMCs or T cells enriched from blood (not recorded which). The genes are TRBV9 and TRBJ2-1, with 7 nucleotides matching TRBD2. The TCR sequence derives from a woman aged 40 to 50 who had recovered from COVID-19. The CDR3 nucleotides read TGTGCCAGCAGTGAGAGCGGGGCCCGCTCCTACAATGAGCAGTTCTTC. Its translation is CASSESGARSYNEQFF.